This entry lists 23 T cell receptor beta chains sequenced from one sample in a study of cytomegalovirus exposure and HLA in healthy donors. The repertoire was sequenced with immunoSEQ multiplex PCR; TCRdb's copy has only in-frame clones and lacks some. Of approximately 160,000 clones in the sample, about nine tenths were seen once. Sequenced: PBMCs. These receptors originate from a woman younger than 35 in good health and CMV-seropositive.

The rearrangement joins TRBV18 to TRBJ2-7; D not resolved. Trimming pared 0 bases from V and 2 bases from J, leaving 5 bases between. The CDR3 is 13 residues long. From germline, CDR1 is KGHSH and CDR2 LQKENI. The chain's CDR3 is CASSPPPAYEQYF. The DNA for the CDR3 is TGTGCCAGCTCACCACCGCCAGCCTACGAGCAGTACTTC.

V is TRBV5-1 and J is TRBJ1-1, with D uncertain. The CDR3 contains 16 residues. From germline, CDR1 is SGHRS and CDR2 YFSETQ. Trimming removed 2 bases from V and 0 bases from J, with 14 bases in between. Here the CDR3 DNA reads TGCGCCAGCAGCTTACGAGGGTATGGTATGAACACTGAAGCTTTCTTT. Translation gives CASSLRGYGMNTEAFF.

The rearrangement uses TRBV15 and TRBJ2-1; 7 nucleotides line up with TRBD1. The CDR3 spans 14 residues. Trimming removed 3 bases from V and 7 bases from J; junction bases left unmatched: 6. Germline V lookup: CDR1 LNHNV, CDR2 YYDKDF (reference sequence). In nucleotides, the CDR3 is TGTGCCACCAGCAGGACAGGGTTTCGGAATGAGCAGTTCTTC. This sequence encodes CATSRTGFRNEQFF.

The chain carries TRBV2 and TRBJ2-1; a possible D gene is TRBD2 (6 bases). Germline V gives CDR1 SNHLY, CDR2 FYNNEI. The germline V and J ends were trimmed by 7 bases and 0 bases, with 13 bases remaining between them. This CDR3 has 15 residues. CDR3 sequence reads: CASTQVGGSYNEQFF. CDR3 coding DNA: TGTGCCAGCACCCAGGTGGGGGGCTCCTACAATGAGCAGTTCTTC.

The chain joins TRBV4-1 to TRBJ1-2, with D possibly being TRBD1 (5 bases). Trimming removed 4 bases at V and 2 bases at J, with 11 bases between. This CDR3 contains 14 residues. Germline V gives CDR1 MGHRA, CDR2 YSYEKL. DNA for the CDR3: TGCGCCAGCAGCCCTGATACAGGCAACTATGGCTACACCTTC. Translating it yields CASSPDTGNYGYTF.

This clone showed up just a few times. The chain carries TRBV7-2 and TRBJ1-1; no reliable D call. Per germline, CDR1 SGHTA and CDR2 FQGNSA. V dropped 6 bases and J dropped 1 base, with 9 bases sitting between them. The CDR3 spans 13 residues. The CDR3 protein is CASRREANTEAFF. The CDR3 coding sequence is TGTGCCAGCAGACGAGAGGCGAACACTGAAGCTTTCTTT.

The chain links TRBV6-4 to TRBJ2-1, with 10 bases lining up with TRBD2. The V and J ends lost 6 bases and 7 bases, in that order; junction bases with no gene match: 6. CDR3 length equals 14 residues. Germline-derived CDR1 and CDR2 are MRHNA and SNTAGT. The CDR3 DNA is TGTGCCAGCAGACCTAGCGGGAGTACGAATGAGCAGTTCTTC. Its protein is CASRPSGSTNEQFF.

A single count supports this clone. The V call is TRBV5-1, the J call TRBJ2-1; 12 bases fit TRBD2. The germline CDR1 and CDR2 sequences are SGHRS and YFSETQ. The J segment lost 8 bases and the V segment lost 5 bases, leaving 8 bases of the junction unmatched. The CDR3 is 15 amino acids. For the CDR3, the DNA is TGCGCCAGCAGTAGTCTAGCGGGAGGGCCCCATGAGCAGTTCTTC. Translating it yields CASSSLAGGPHEQFF.

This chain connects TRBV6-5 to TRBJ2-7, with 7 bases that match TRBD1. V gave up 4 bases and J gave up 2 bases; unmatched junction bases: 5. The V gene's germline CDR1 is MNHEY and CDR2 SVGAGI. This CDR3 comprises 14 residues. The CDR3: CASSLPGQPYEQYF. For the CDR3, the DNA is TGTGCCAGCAGTTTACCGGGACAGCCCTACGAGCAGTACTTC.

The CDR3 loop reads CASSVDLGGARYNEQFF. The CDR3 bases are TGTGCCAGCAGCGTAGACCTAGGGGGAGCCCGGTACAATGAGCAGTTCTTC. V and J are TRBV9 and TRBJ2-1; perhaps TRBD1 as D (6 bases). Per the germline V gene, CDR1 is SGDLS and CDR2 is YYNGEE. The ends were cut back, 0 bases at V and 4 bases at J, with 17 bases in the middle. This CDR3 has 17 amino acids.

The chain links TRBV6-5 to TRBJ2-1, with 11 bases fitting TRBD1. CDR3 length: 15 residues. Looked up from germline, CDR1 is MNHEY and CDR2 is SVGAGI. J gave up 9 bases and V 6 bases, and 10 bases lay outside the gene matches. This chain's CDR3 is CASRQPGQGDGEQFF. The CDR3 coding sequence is TGTGCCAGCAGACAACCGGGACAGGGGGATGGTGAGCAGTTCTTC.

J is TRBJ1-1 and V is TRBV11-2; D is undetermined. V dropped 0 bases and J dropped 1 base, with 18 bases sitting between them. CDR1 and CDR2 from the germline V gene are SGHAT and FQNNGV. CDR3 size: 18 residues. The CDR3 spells CASSLDLGRVGENTEAFF. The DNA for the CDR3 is TGTGCCAGCAGCTTAGATCTCGGAAGGGTCGGGGAGAACACTGAAGCTTTCTTT.

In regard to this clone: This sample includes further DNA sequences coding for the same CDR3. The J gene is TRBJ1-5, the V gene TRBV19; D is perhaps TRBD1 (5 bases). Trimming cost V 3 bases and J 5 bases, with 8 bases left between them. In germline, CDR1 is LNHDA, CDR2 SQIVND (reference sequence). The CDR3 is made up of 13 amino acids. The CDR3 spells CASSIQGDQPQHF. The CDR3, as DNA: TGTGCCAGTAGTATTCAGGGCGATCAGCCCCAGCATTTT.

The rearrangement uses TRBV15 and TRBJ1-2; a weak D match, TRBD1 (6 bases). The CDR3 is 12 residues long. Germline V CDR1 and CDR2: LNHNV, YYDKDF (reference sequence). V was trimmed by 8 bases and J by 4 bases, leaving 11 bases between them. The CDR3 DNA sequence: TGTGCCACCTCTGGGGGCAGCTATGGCTACACCTTC. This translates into CATSGGSYGYTF.

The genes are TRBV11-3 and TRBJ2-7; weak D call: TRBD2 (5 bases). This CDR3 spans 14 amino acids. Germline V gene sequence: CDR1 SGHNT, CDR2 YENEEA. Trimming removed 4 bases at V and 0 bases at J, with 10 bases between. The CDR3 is CASSSTGSSYEQYF. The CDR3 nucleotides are TGTGCCAGCAGCTCTACGGGAAGCTCCTACGAGCAGTACTTC. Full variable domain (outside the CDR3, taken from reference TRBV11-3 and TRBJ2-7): EAGVVQSPRYKIIEKKQPVAFWCNPISGHNTLYWYLQNLGQGPELLIRYENEEAVDDSQLPKDRFSAERLKGVDSTLKIQPAELGDSAVYLCASSSTGSSYEQYFGPGTRLTVT.

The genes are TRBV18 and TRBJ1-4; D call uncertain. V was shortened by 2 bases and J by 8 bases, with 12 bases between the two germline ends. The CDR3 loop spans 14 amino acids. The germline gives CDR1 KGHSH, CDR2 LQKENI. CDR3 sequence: CASSPSGAGEKLFF. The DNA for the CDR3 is TGTGCCAGCTCACCAAGCGGAGCGGGAGAAAAACTGTTTTTT.

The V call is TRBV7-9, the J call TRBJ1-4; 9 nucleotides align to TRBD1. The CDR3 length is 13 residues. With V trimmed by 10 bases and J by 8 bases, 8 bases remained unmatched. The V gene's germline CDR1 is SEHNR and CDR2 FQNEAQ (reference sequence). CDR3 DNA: TGTGCCACTGAACAGGGGGCGCGGGAAAAACTGTTTTTT. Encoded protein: CATEQGAREKLFF.

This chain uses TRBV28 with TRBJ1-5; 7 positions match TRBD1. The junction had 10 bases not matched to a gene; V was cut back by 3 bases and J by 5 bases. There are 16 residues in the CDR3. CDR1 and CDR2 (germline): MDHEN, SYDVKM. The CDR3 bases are TGTGCCAGCAGTTTCATGGGCAGGGGGTCTGATCAGCCCCAGCATTTT. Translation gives CASSFMGRGSDQPQHF.

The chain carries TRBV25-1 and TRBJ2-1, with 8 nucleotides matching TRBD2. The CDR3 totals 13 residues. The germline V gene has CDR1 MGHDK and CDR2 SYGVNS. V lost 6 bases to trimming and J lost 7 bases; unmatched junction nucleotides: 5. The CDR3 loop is CASSGRVFNEQFF. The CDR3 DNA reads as TGTGCCAGCAGCGGGAGGGTTTTTAATGAGCAGTTCTTC.

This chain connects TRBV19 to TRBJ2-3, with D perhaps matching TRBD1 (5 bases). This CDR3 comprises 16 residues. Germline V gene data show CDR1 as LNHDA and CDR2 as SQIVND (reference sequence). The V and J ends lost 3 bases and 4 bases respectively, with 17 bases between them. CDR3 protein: CASSIGAGGHADTQYF. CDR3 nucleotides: TGTGCCAGTAGTATTGGGGCCGGCGGACATGCAGATACGCAGTATTTT. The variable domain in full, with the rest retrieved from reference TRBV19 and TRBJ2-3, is DGGITQSPKYLFRKEGQNVTLSCEQNLNHDAMYWYRQDPGQGLRLIYYSQIVNDFQKGDIAEGYSVSREKKESFPLTVTSAQKNPTAFYLCASSIGAGGHADTQYFGPGTRLTVL.

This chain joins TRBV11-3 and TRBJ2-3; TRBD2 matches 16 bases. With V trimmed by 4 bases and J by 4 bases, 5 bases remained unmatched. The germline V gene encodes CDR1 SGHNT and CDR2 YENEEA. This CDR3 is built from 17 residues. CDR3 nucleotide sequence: TGTGCCAGCAGCTCGGGACTAGCGGGAGGGAGCGCAGATACGCAGTATTTT. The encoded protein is CASSSGLAGGSADTQYF. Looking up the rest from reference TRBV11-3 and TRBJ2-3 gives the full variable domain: EAGVVQSPRYKIIEKKQPVAFWCNPISGHNTLYWYLQNLGQGPELLIRYENEEAVDDSQLPKDRFSAERLKGVDSTLKIQPAELGDSAVYLCASSSGLAGGSADTQYFGPGTRLTVL.

This CDR3 is CASSQISSTGTSKFF. For the CDR3, the DNA is TGCGCCAGCAGCCAAATCAGCTCAACCGGGACTAGCAAGTTCTTC. The chain uses TRBV4-1 and TRBJ2-1; 9 bases map to TRBD2. CDR1 is MGHRA and CDR2 is YSYEKL in the germline V gene. This CDR3 has 15 residues. V was pared by 2 bases and J by 14 bases, with 13 bases of the junction left unmatched.

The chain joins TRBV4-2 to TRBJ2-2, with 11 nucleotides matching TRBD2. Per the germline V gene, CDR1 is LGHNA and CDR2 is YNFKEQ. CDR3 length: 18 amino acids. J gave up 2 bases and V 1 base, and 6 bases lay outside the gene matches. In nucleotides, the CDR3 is TGTGCCAGCAGCCAAGCAATCGGGACTAGCGGAAACACCGGGGAGCTGTTTTTT. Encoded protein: CASSQAIGTSGNTGELFF.